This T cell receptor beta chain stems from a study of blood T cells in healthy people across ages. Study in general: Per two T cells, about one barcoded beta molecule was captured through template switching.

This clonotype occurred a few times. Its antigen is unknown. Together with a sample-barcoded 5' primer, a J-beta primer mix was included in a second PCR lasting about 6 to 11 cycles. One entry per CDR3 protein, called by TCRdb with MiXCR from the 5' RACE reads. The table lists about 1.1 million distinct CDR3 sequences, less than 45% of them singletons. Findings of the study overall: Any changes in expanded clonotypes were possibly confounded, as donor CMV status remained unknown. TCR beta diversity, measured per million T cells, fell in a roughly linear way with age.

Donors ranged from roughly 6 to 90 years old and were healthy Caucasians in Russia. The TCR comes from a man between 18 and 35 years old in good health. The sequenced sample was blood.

The CDR3 DNA is TGTGCCAGCGTTTCTCAGGGAGTTGGGAATCAGCCCCAGCATTTT. Amino acids: CASVSQGVGNQPQHF. J is TRBJ1-5 and V is TRBV12-3 or TRBV12-4; D may be TRBD1 (5 bases). The CDR3 totals 15 residues. V lost 8 bases, J lost 4 bases, and 18 bases lay in between.